This TCR beta chain was identified during a study of cytomegalovirus exposure and HLA in healthy donors listed by TCRdb under 2017. Regarding the research as a whole: In an earlier analysis of roughly 500 of the donors, 250 to 350 Gb of sequence data and 100 million or so unique TCR beta sequences from 150 million to 200 million T cells were reported. An early release that covered fewer than 800 HLA-typed donors contained about 300 gigabases of sequencing data and roughly 84 million unique TCR sequences. Of the 300 to 400 genotyped donors, approximately 83% fell in the genetic ancestry cluster associated with self-reported Caucasian donors. The study was designed to test whether signatures of past pathogen exposure could be identified by cataloging public T cell receptors. The study profiled the T cell repertoires of 500 to 800 subjects by immunosequencing and related them to cytomegalovirus serostatus. A separate validation cohort of approximately 120 different subjects was used in addition to the approximately 640-subject first cohort. To predict cytomegalovirus infection status, the study brought together high-throughput TCR immunosequencing, statistical association of individual TCRs with disease status, and machine learning. To study patterns of TCR occurrence, a later analysis re-analyzed previously published TCR beta repertoires from more than 550 donors and added high-resolution HLA genotyping. The later analysis used no new phenotypic data to find candidate immune exposures, relying instead on TCR beta sequences and their occurrence across donors. In an earlier analysis of more than 550 of the donors, high-throughput TCR beta sequencing was used to judge whether each TCR beta V gene segment behaved as functional or pseudogenic. Donor age, sex, ethnicity and CMV serostatus were compiled together with the repertoire data. In a later genetic analysis, genome-wide SNP genotypes for about three fifths of the roughly 670 donors were used, and that subset was treated as a discovery cohort. Every discovery cohort repertoire had been produced on one sequencing platform. Both class I and class II loci were covered by HLA typing, at four-digit resolution. Typing coverage differed by locus: A, B, C, DRB1 and DQB1 were typed in about 620-640 donors, DQA1 in 500 to 550, DPA1 in 606, and DPB1 in just under 490. Four or five DR-DQ haplotypes were handled as single units for association and clustering because linkage in the cohort was strong. Among around 400 genotyped donors of the cohort, an average of around 250,000 unique TCR beta nucleotide sequences was sequenced per donor, of which roughly 17% were non-productive.

In the germline V gene, CDR1 corresponds to SGHTA and CDR2 to FQGNSA. Trimmed from V: 5 bases; trimmed from J: 2 bases; junction bases lacking a gene match: 6. The CDR3 measures 16 amino acids from cysteine to phenylalanine. Only CDR3 DNA is held: 48 bases, read in frame from base 1. To prepare the library, the immunoSEQ multiplex PCR assay was applied. The multiplex PCR relied on a mix of 60 forward primers for TCR Vbeta segments and 13 reverse primers for TCR Jbeta segments. A multiplex PCR assay on genomic DNA amplified the CDR3 region of rearranged TCR beta genes. On the Illumina HiSeq System, the amplified TCR beta libraries were sequenced as 87-base-pair reads. Under the source paper's analysis protocol: In a later analysis, roughly 80 million unique TCR beta chains were counted across the roughly 670 repertoires, and roughly 11 million of these chains were shared by at least two donors. Raw reads were error-corrected and collapsed into unique sequences with a nearest-neighbor algorithm that merged closely related sequences to remove PCR and sequencing errors. V, D and J gene segments were assigned by aligning CDR3 sequences to IMGT reference sequences. For a sequence to be retained, a match of at least six nucleotides to both a V gene segment and a J gene segment was required. Rearrangements were called productive when the CDR3 lacked stop codons and stayed in frame with V and J; all others were non-productive. Following IMGT convention, CDR3 was defined as the stretch from the second conserved V-encoded cysteine up to the conserved J-encoded phenylalanine. In an earlier analysis of roughly 580 of the donors, sequences lacking an unambiguous match to a single V gene segment were excluded. In an earlier analysis of approximately 590 of the donors, a V segment was called functional when productive rearrangements were above 56.7%, and segregating when the standard deviation between donors exceeded 5%. To diagnose cytomegalovirus status from the catalog of TCR beta chain sequences, a statistical classification framework was built. In a later analysis, TCR nucleotide sequences were compared against IMGT/GENE-DB human TR gene sequences so that V and J genes could be assigned. The TCRdist pipeline was used in a later analysis to assign CDR3 sequences and most-parsimonious VDJ recombination scenarios. In a later analysis, each TCR beta chain was defined by its CDR3 amino acid sequence together with its V-gene family, and reads without a unique V-gene family were excluded. In a later analysis, 450 to 600 highly shared, low-generation-probability nucleotide sequences were removed to address suspected cross-contamination and a sequencing artifact. For each public chain, a later analysis derived a clonal expansion index from normalized ranks of inferred template counts within each repertoire. In a later analysis, generation probabilities were computed using a VDJ recombination model fitted to out-of-frame rearrangements, and the results were checked against IGoR. Hypergeometric tests were used in a later analysis to score TCR-TCR, TCR-HLA and TCR-CMV co-occurrence, with a repertoire-size bias correction applied to the TCR pairs. False discovery rates were estimated in a later analysis by permuting HLA or CMV assignments 20 times. In a later analysis, co-occurring TCRs were grouped using DBSCAN, with TCRdist sequence similarity added in when clustering inside HLA-allele-positive subsets. Repertoires with fewer than 30,000 or more than 120,000 public chains were left out of co-occurrence clustering, as were five repertoires with anomalous nucleotide sharing. Held by TCRdb, this immuneACCESS table contains in-frame sequences only and omits some clones. Under half of the omission traces to an unresolved V gene where checked; the cause of the rest is unknown. V and J calls and clone size follow that table, whereas D and trimming were derived from the DNA. The sample yields approximately 110,000 clones; 70% to 75% were counted once. Together, the top ten hold around 4.2% of the sample.

The cohort comprised 550 to 700 healthy bone marrow donors. At the time of sampling, every cohort member was nominally healthy, though immune exposures that went unrecorded were likely present. The donor was CMV seronegative and belonged to the group of 352 seronegative cohort members. A peripheral blood sample was collected from each donor, and TCR beta sequencing was performed on peripheral blood mononuclear cells. Genomic DNA was extracted from the blood cell samples with the Qiagen DNeasy Blood Extraction Kit. Comment on this clone: It has no known antigen specificity. Qualities for individual bases were not recorded, and no much larger clone is one base off.

Overall study results and their limits: Assigning TCR associations to individual alleles was difficult when HLA alleles, especially DR and DQ, strongly co-occurred. The classifier was reported to diagnose cytomegalovirus status with high specificity and sensitivity in both the original cohort and the validation cohort. In a later analysis, TCR association rates were found to vary across HLA loci, with the most associated TCRs seen for DRB1 alleles and the fewest for HLA-C alleles. An association between a missense DCLRE1C variant and V-gene and J-gene trimming of TCR beta chains was found in a later genetic analysis and replicated in an independent cohort. Some IMGT-functional V segments, including TRBV6-2 and TRBV6-3, could not be told apart with the 87-base-pair reads, so those segments were excluded. CMV serostatus was the only immune exposure information available for the cohort. The earlier analysis of approximately 560 of the donors excluded about 16 rarely observed V segments, including chromosome 9 orphons, because counts were too low. While some public TCRs were present in many individuals, most TCR sequences turned up only very rarely across donors. The presence/absence analyses assumed that sequencing depth was roughly uniform across donors, and that assumption may not be true. A total of 150 to 200 TCR beta chains were listed by the study as associated with cytomegalovirus. Correlated functional status among segregating V segments might reflect linkage disequilibrium, but an unknown experimental factor could not be ruled out. Several of the top co-occurrence clusters appeared to be linked to parvovirus B19, influenza, CMV and Epstein-Barr virus, according to a later analysis. A further reported finding was that TCR beta sequences accurately predicted the HLA-A and HLA-B alleles for most subjects in the first cohort. Only TCR beta chains were sequenced in this cohort, and the absence of alpha or paired-chain data limited detectable features. According to the authors, the approach could potentially be generalized to other disease states and immunological phenotypes. Because HLA typing was missing for some donors at each locus, association tests included only the typed subset. Most CMV-associated TCR beta chains appeared to be HLA-restricted in a later analysis, and the HLA associations seemed to be driven largely by CMV exposure. A later analysis associated 15,000 to 20,000 TCR beta sequences with specific HLA alleles at a false discovery rate of 0.05. In vitro tests confirmed that three of the cytomegalovirus-associated TCR beta chains recognize cytomegalovirus antigens. Compared with the 666-donor mean, donors in an Asian-associated ancestry cluster had fewer N-insertions in productive TCRs, according to a later genetic analysis. In a later analysis, HLA-associated TCR beta chains were found to be more clonally expanded and to have lower generation probabilities than equally common non-associated chains. A group of highly shared sequence variants was considered likely to be a technical artifact of the sequencing pipeline. An earlier analysis of around 540 of the donors showed that most TCR beta V segments appeared in productive rearrangements either about 87% or about 30% of the time, which broadly matched IMGT annotations.

The V and J segments used are TRBV7-2 and TRBJ2-3; 11 junctional bases match TRBD2. This receptor was taken from a woman in her 40s in good health and CMV-seronegative. The sample consisted of PBMCs. The CDR3 in this case is CASSRRLAGPTDTQYF. Read as DNA, the sequence is TGTGCCAGCAGCAGAAGACTAGCGGGGCCCACAGATACGCAGTATTTT. Beyond the CDR3, the reference TRBV7-2 and TRBJ2-3 genes provide the residues; the full variable domain reads: GAGVSQSPSNKVTEKGKDVELRCDPISGHTALYWYRQSLGQGLEFLIYFQGNSAPDKSGLPSDRFSAERTGGSVSTLTIQRTQQEDSAVYLCASSRRLAGPTDTQYFGPGTRLTVL.